This TCR beta chain was captured in a study of OX40 agonist ivuxolimab in advanced cancers. Germline CDR1 and CDR2: GTSNPN and SVGIG (reference sequence). This CDR3 is 14 amino acids long. V was trimmed by 3 bases and J by 0 bases, leaving 9 bases between them. This clone was observed a single time. Its target is unknown. Repertoires were generated with immunoSEQ multiplex PCR, while TCRdb's copy carries only in-frame clones and drops some. This table holds 25,000 to 35,000 clones, approximately 90% found once. The study, taken as a whole, reports: There were, on average, more expanded clones in CD8+ T cells than in CD4+.

This chain connects TRBV30 to TRBJ2-1, with unresolved D. This TCR derives from an adult with an advanced solid tumor such as melanoma, head and neck, liver or kidney cancer. Sequences were derived from CD4+ or CD8+ T cells sorted from blood, sampled in a trial of the OX40 agonist ivuxolimab. The CDR3 coding sequence is TGTGCCTGGAGGGTCCTTATCTCCTACAATGAGCAGTTCTTC. Residues: CAWRVLISYNEQFF.